Given below is one T cell receptor (beta chain) in context. Other nucleotide sequences from this sample produce the same CDR3. This entry belongs to a study of blood T cell repertoires in COVID-19. Study-wide background: COVID-19 samples from acute and convalescent phases originated in the United States, Italy and Spain. The cDNA or gDNA used as material had been derived from T cells, B-cell-depleted T cells, or PBMCs.

Only in-frame clones appear in the TCRdb table, and some are missing; sequencing was by immunoSEQ multiplex PCR. This sample carries fewer than 250,000 clones, 84% of them seen once, and the ten largest clones take under 4%. Participants, roughly 18 to 89 years old, spanned about 26 US areas. Clinical histories supplied by participants themselves formed the basis of cohort assignment. Losses at the gene ends were 6 bases for V and 5 bases for J; bases not matched to a gene: 6. This CDR3 is built from 14 residues. Germline values: CDR1 LNHDA, CDR2 SQIVND (reference sequence). The chain uses TRBV19 and TRBJ1-4, with TRBD1 identical over 7 bases. The TCR comes from a woman in her 30s who had been exposed to COVID-19. Sequenced: PBMCs or T cells enriched from blood (not recorded which). This CDR3 reads CASSPGQTNEKLFF. CDR3 in DNA: TGTGCCAGTAGCCCGGGACAGACAAATGAAAAACTGTTTTTT.